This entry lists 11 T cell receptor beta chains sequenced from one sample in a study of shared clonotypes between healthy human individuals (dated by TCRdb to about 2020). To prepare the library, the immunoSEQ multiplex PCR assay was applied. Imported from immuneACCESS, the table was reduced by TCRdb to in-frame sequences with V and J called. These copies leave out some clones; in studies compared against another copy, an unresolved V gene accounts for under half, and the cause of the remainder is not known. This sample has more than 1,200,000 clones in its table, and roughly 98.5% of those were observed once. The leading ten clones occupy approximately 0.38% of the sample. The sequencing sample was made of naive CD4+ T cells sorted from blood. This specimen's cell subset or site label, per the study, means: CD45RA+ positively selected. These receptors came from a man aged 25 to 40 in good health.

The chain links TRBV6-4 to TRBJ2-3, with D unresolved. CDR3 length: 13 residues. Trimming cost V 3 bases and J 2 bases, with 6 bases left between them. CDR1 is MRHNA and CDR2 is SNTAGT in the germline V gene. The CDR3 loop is CASSEDLTDTQYF. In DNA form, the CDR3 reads TGTGCCAGCAGTGAGGACCTCACAGATACGCAGTATTTT.

The CDR3 is CASSKSNSTYEQYF. The CDR3 DNA follows: TGTGCCAGCAGCAAGTCGAATAGCACCTACGAGCAGTACTTC. The V call is TRBV21-1, the J call TRBJ2-7; the D call TRBD2 from the table was never checked on the DNA. TRBV21-1 is marked as a pseudogene. There are 14 residues in the CDR3.

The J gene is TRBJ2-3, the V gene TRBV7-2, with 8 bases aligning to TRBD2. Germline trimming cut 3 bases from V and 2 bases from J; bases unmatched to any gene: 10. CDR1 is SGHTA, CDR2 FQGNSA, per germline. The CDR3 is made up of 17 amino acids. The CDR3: CASSLYSGRPHTDTQYF. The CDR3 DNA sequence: TGTGCCAGCAGCTTGTACAGCGGGAGACCCCACACAGATACGCAGTATTTT.

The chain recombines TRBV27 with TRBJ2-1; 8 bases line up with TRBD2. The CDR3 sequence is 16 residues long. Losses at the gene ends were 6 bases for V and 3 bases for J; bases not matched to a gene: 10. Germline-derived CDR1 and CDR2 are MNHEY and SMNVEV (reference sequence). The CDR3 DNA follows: TGTGCCAGCAGGAGTTTGGCGGGACTAGACTACAATGAGCAGTTCTTC. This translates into CASRSLAGLDYNEQFF.

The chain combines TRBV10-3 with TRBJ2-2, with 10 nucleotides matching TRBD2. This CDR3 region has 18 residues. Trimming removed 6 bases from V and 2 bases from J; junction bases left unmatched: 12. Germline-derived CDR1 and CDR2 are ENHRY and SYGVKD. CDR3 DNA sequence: TGTGCCATCAGCTTAGCGGGAGGAGGGACTACTAACACCGGGGAGCTGTTTTTT. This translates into CAISLAGGGTTNTGELFF.

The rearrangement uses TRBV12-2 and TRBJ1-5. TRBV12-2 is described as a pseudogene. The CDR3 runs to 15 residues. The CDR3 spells CASRLAPKSNQPQHF. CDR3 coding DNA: TGTGCAAGTCGCTTAGCTCCGAAGAGCAATCAGCCCCAGCATTTT.

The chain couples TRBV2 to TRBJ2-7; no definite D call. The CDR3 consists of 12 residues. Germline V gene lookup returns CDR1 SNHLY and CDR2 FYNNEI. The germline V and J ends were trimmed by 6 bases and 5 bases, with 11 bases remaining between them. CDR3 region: CASRRNDDEQYF. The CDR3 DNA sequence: TGTGCCAGCAGGAGGAACGATGACGAGCAGTACTTC.

The CDR3 DNA reads as TGTGCCAGCAGCTTCATTGGGCAGACCGGGGAGCTGTTTTTT. It yields the protein CASSFIGQTGELFF. The chain recombines TRBV7-2 with TRBJ2-2; no clear D gene. The germline CDR1 and CDR2 sequences are SGHTA and FQGNSA. Deletions cut 3 bases from V and 5 bases from J, with 10 bases between. The CDR3 length is 14 residues.

The CDR3 DNA sequence: TGTGCCAGCAGTGACGGACTAGCGGGATTCGCGCAGTTCTTC. This encodes CASSDGLAGFAQFF. The chain has TRBV2 and TRBJ2-1; 12 bases are shared with TRBD2. V dropped 3 bases and J dropped 12; count of bases not matched to a gene: 6. The length of the CDR3 is 14 residues. CDR1 and CDR2 from the germline V gene are SNHLY and FYNNEI.

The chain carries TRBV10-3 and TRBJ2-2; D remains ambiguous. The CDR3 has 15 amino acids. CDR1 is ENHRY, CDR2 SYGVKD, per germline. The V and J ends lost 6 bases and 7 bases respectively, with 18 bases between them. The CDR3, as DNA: TGTGCCATCAGCGATAGAGTGGGAACCGTCGGGGAGCTGTTTTTT. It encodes CAISDRVGTVGELFF.

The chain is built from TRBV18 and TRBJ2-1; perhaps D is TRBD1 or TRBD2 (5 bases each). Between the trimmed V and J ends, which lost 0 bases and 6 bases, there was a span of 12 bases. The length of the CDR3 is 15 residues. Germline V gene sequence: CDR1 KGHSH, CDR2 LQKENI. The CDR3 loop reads CASSPPRFGANEQFF. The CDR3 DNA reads TGTGCCAGCTCACCACCGAGATTCGGGGCCAATGAGCAGTTCTTC.